A single sample gave rise to the 2 T cell receptor beta chains below, sequenced in a study of regulatory T cells in long-lasting Graves disease. Through Arm-PCR of CDR3 regions and iRepertoire HTBI primers, TCR beta libraries were built. TCRdb called the multiplex PCR reads again in MiXCR, with one record for every CDR3 protein. The repertoire consists of around 320,000 distinct CDR3 sequences, with approximately 15% occurring once and the leading ten covering just under 30%. Time point noted: newly diagnosed GD, antithyroid drugs for less than 3 months. There was RNA extracted from PBMCs, and the TCR library was made from it. This sample also belongs to another study, concerning T cells in Graves' hyperthyroidism and ophthalmopathy.

Specimen: peripheral blood mononuclear cells (PBMCs), collected at new diagnosis, from a patient treated with antithyroid drugs. The receptors derive from a man aged 35 to 55 with Graves disease.

The table lists this clonotype with many counts. V gene TRBV7-3 combines with J gene TRBJ2-7; TRBD1 aligns across 10 bases. Germline V gene lookup returns CDR1 SGHTA and CDR2 FQGTGA. The junction had 11 bases not matched to a gene; V was cut back by 4 bases and J by 5 bases. The CDR3 runs 16 residues. The CDR3 spells CASSSPGQGIFNEQYF. The CDR3 region has the DNA TGTGCCAGCAGCTCCCCGGGACAGGGGATTTTCAACGAGCAGTACTTC.

This chain uses TRBV6-1 with TRBJ2-7; 12 bases are a match to TRBD2. Germline CDR1 MNHNS, CDR2 SASEGT. CDR3 length equals 15 residues. J was trimmed by 4 bases and V by 5 bases; bases with no gene match: 6. The DNA of the CDR3 is TGTGCCAGCAGTCCGCGGACTAGCGGGGCTTACGAGCAGTACTTC. Amino acid sequence: CASSPRTSGAYEQYF.